This TCR beta chain was captured by sequencing in a study of control samples from healthy donors and cancer patients. This CDR3 region has 14 residues. The protocol was immunoSEQ multiplex PCR, while the TCRdb copy is restricted to in-frame clones and leaves out a portion. The sample has roughly 27,000 clones; approximately 90% are singletons. The V call is TRBV21-1, the J call TRBJ1-5. TRBV21-1 is designated a pseudogene. The sample was PBMCs. The sequence was obtained from a man between 45 and 60 years old with lung cancer. This CDR3 reads CASSKKHSNQPQHF. The CDR3 DNA is TGTGCCAGCAGCAAAAAGCATAGCAATCAGCCCCAGCATTTT.